This T cell receptor (beta chain) came from a study of technical replicates of blood from a handful of donors. Some clones are missing from TCRdb's copy, which holds only in-frame ones; the method was immunoSEQ multiplex PCR. The sample yields about 74,000 clones, around 93% seen once. This clone was counted between two and nine times. V was pared by 2 bases and J by 3 bases, with 5 bases of the junction left unmatched. CDR1 and CDR2 (germline): MGHRA, YSYEKL. The CDR3 runs to 15 residues. This TCR was recovered from a human donor in good health. The sequencing input was T cells isolated from PBMCs. This chain uses TRBV4-1 with TRBJ2-7; TRBD2 matches at 9 bases. The CDR3 loop is CASSQRLAENYEQYF. The CDR3 nucleotides are TGCGCCAGCAGCCAACGACTAGCGGAGAACTACGAGCAGTACTTC.